This TCR beta chain was identified during a study of metastatic and nonmetastatic thyroid tumors. Study overall: Malignant and benign thyroid patients had repertoires compared in peripheral blood and tumor or nodule tissue. Study-wide results and caveats: Within blood and tumor, benign nodules reportedly had significantly lower TCR beta diversity than malignant thyroid tumors did.

Every patient was untreated before thyroid surgery. CDR1 is SGHTS, CDR2 YDEGEE, per germline. The CDR3 length is 14 residues. With respect to this clone: What it binds is not known. The junction does not match germline at one end; this may be a read error.

TCRdb used MiXCR to call clones anew from the PCR reads. This sample yields tens of thousands of clones, of which approximately 25% are seen a single time; about 9% belongs to the top ten. V and J are TRBV5-8 and TRBJ2-7, with D tentatively TRBD1 (6 bases). The sequenced material came from blood. The receptor was derived from a female donor with papillary thyroid cancer or a benign thyroid nodule (not recorded which). Some clones in this sample may be carry-over from other donors' samples. CDR3 residues: CASSLGTPTYEQYF. The CDR3 DNA reads TGTGCCAGCAGTTTGGGGACACCTACTTACGAGCAGTACTTC.